This note documents a single TCR beta chain sequence. No antigen is known for it. The sample is drawn from a study of CD8 T cells in ankylosing spondylitis. General observations from the study: What appeared characteristic of ankylosing spondylitis blood was a TCR beta motif of eight highly homologous variants. Clones linked with disease were CD8+ and fairly uncommon in the peripheral blood.

TCRdb reanalysed the 5' RACE reads using MiXCR and keeps one entry per CDR3 protein. This sample yields around 540,000 distinct CDR3 sequences, of which about an eighth are seen a single time; around 6.8% belongs to the top ten. CDR1 and CDR2 (germline): LGHDT, YNNKEL (reference sequence). The CDR3 extends over 14 amino acids. V lost 4 bases, J lost 5 bases, and 14 bases lay in between. V is TRBV3-1 and J is TRBJ1-1; possible D gene TRBD1, 6 bases. The TCR originated in a male donor with ankylosing spondylitis. The material sequenced was blood, either unsorted or a sorted T cell fraction (not recorded which). CDR3 in amino acids: CASSPGEGGTEAFF. The DNA of the CDR3 is TGTGCCAGCAGCCCCGGGGAGGGGGGTACTGAAGCTTTCTTT. The entire variable domain, with the rest obtained from reference TRBV3-1 and TRBJ1-1, is as follows: DTAVSQTPKYLVTQMGNDKSIKCEQNLGHDTMYWYKQDSKKFLKIMFSYNNKELIINETVPNRFSPKSPDKAHLNLHINSLELGDSAVYFCASSPGEGGTEAFFGQGTRLTVV.